The next 10 T cell receptor beta chains were all read from a single sample in a study of T-cell memory formation after mild COVID-19. A single record per CDR3 protein comes from TCRdb applying MiXCR to the 5' RACE reads. The sample has 280,000 or so distinct CDR3 sequences, about a sixth seen once; the top ten hold about 21%. Material for sequencing was PBMCs or a T cell subset sorted from them (not recorded which). These receptors all come from a man aged 18-30 years who had mild COVID-19 (a few samples of this study predate the infection). Cell type and time point are not known.

The V and J genes are TRBV5-6 and TRBJ1-5; D is undetermined. Germline CDR1 SGHDT, CDR2 YYEEEE. This CDR3 contains 14 residues. Trimming removed 0 bases at V and 3 bases at J, with 7 bases between. In DNA, the CDR3 is TGTGCCAGCAGCTTGGGACGGAACAATCAGCCCCAGCATTTT. This sequence encodes CASSLGRNNQPQHF.

This clonotype was counted at least ten times. J is TRBJ2-1 and V is TRBV2, with D unclear. Germline V gene lookup returns CDR1 SNHLY and CDR2 FYNNEI. Trimming pared 4 bases from V and 2 bases from J, leaving 3 bases between. The CDR3 covers 12 residues. The CDR3: CASSATYNEQFF. In DNA form, the CDR3 reads TGTGCCAGCAGTGCCACCTACAATGAGCAGTTCTTC.

Ten or more counts support this clonotype. This rearrangement joins TRBV28 to TRBJ2-5; D call uncertain. Trimming took 7 bases from V and 4 from J, leaving 7 bases between them. The CDR3 sequence is 11 residues long. Germline V gene lookup returns CDR1 MDHEN and CDR2 SYDVKM. The CDR3 DNA sequence: TGTGCCAGCACCTTGCGAGAGACCCAGTACTTC. Its translation is CASTLRETQYF.

The chain has TRBV27 and TRBJ1-2; D is unclear. The CDR3 contains 13 residues. Germline V gene lookup returns CDR1 MNHEY and CDR2 SMNVEV (reference sequence). With 5 bases removed from V and 5 bases from J, the gap between germline ends came to 12 bases. The CDR3 loop is CASSDVGLYGYTF. In nucleotides, the CDR3 is TGTGCCAGCAGTGACGTCGGATTATATGGCTACACCTTC.

This clonotype was observed a few times. This chain's CDR3 is CASSGGVAYEQYF. In DNA, the CDR3 is TGCGCCAGCTCCGGCGGGGTCGCCTACGAGCAGTACTTC. The V call is TRBV4-3, the J call TRBJ2-7; TRBD2 might be the D (6 bases). Germline V lookup: CDR1 LGHNA, CDR2 YSLEER. This CDR3 has 13 amino acids. V lost 8 bases, J lost 2 bases, and 13 bases lay in between.

This clonotype was counted only a few times. The chain combines TRBV28 with TRBJ2-7, with TRBD2 identical over 8 bases. This CDR3 contains 15 residues. Germline-derived CDR1 and CDR2 are MDHEN and SYDVKM. Trimming took 4 bases from V and 2 from J; bases not matched to a gene: 7. The CDR3 DNA reads as TGTGCCAGCAGTTCGGGCGGGGGACTAGCCTACGAGCAGTACGTC. This sequence encodes CASSSGGGLAYEQYV.

This clonotype was counted a few times. The chain carries TRBV4-3 and TRBJ2-5; TRBD1 aligns across 8 bases. V was clipped by 2 bases and J by 3 bases; unmatched bases: 8. The CDR3 runs to 16 residues. Germline lookup yields CDR1 LGHNA and CDR2 YSLEER. CDR3 nucleotides: TGCGCCAGCAGCCAACCGATCCAGGGGGCGGAAGAGACCCAGTACTTC. This sequence encodes CASSQPIQGAEETQYF.

The chain uses TRBV6-1 and TRBJ2-7; perhaps TRBD2 as D (5 bases). V was cut by 7 bases and J by 4 bases, with 17 bases left in between. CDR1 and CDR2 from the germline V gene are MNHNS and SASEGT. The CDR3 has 14 amino acids. The CDR3 sequence is CASIETRTVYEQYF. The CDR3 DNA reads TGTGCCAGCATCGAAACTAGGACGGTTTACGAGCAGTACTTC.

The chain links TRBV19 to TRBJ1-1; possible D gene TRBD1, 6 bases. Germline V gives CDR1 LNHDA, CDR2 SQIVND (reference sequence). Trimming took 3 bases from V and 5 from J, leaving 10 bases between them. The CDR3 contains 13 residues. The CDR3 loop reads CASSIGRGTEAFF. The CDR3 nucleotides read TGTGCCAGTAGTATCGGCAGGGGAACTGAAGCTTTCTTT.

This clonotype was seen a handful of times. V gene TRBV29-1 combines with J gene TRBJ1-2; D not resolved. Between the trimmed V and J ends, which lost 4 bases and 2 bases, there was a span of 14 bases. The CDR3 has 14 amino acids. The V gene's germline CDR1 is SQVTM and CDR2 ANQGSEA. CDR3 sequence: CSVVAQETNYGYTF. The CDR3 nucleotides are TGCAGCGTTGTGGCGCAGGAAACAAACTATGGCTACACCTTC.